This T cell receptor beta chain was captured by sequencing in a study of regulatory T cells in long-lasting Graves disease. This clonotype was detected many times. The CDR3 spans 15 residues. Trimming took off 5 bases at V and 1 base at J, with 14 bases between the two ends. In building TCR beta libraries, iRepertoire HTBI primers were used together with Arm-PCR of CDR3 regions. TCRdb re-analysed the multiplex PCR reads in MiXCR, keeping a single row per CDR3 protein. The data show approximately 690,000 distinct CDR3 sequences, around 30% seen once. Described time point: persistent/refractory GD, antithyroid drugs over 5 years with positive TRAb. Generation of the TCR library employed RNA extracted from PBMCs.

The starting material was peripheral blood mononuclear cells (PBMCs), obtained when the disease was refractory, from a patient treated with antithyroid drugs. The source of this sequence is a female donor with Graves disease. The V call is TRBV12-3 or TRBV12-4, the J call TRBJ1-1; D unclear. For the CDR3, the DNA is TGTGCCAGCAGTCCTACGTCCCAGAGGAACACTGAAGCTTTCTTT. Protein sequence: CASSPTSQRNTEAFF.